This TCR beta chain was captured by sequencing in a study of tumor-infiltrating lymphocytes in primary liver carcinoma. Investigators took RNA and DNA out together from about 20-30 mg of unsorted bulk tissue. The length of the CDR3 is 12 residues. The V gene lost 5 bases and the J gene lost 11 bases, with 15 bases spanning the gap. Using a constant-region primer together with ProtoScript II reverse transcriptase, TCR beta cDNA was made from 450 to 600 ng of total RNA. Modified slightly, ARM-PCR produced TCR beta libraries over three nested multiplex PCR rounds. Rounds one and two of PCR, each of about 10 cycles, were primed with TRBV1-TRBV30 forward primers and a C-beta reverse primer. TCRdb itself ran the multiplex PCR reads through MiXCR, one entry per CDR3 protein. The sample gives around 190,000 distinct CDR3 sequences, 70% to 90% of which show up once; around 18% is in the top ten. This clonotype has just a few counts. With a much larger clone just one base away, this may be a read error.

The TCR comes from a man aged 35 to 55 with primary liver carcinoma and hepatitis B virus infection. The chain joins TRBV12-3 or TRBV12-4 to TRBJ1-1; D not resolved. The sample was tumor tissue from primary liver carcinoma. The CDR3 spells CASSLEGDSAFF. DNA of the CDR3: TGTGCCAGCAGTCTTGAAGGAGACTCGGCTTTCTTT.